The entry that follows covers one T cell receptor (beta chain) sequence. What it recognizes is unknown. These data are taken from a study of T cell responses to AZD1222 COVID-19 vaccine. Some clones are missing from TCRdb's copy, which holds only in-frame ones; the method was immunoSEQ multiplex PCR. The table records about 100,000 clones, 70% to 90% of them present only once. CDR3 length: 16 residues. The junction had 7 bases not matched to a gene; V was cut back by 0 bases and J by 9 bases. Germline loops: CDR1 LGHNA, CDR2 YNFKEQ. Regarding the study as a whole: Epitopes outside B.1.351 and B.1.1.7 mutated regions reportedly drew nearly half of spike TCRs. Spike as a whole was targeted by vaccine-associated CD4 TCRs, dominant at 160-218 and 743-854.

The sample here was peripheral blood, taken on day 0 of AZD1222 vaccination. This clonotype originated in an adult in good health. The gene calls are TRBV4-2 and TRBJ2-7, with TRBD2 matching over 14 bases. CDR3: CASSQDGTSGRFGQYF. The CDR3 DNA reads as TGTGCCAGCAGCCAAGATGGGACTAGCGGGAGATTTGGGCAGTACTTC.